This entry describes one T cell receptor (beta chain). What it binds is not known. The source of the sample is a study of T cell responses to AZD1222 COVID-19 vaccine. Measured with immunoSEQ multiplex PCR; TCRdb has only the in-frame clones, and not every one. The sample includes about 150,000 clones, about 92% of them seen just once. The V gene's germline CDR1 is SGDLS and CDR2 YYNGEE. CDR3 length equals 15 residues. J lost 4 bases, V lost 0 bases, and 4 bases had no gene match. Whole-study results and caveats: Baseline seropositivity occurred in only 5 to 7 AZD1222 recipients.

The sample here was peripheral blood, taken on day 0 of AZD1222 vaccination. The TCR was taken from an adult in good health. This chain connects TRBV9 to TRBJ2-1; 7 bases are shared with TRBD2. The CDR3 region has the DNA TGTGCCAGCAGCGTAGATGAGGGAGGGTACAATGAGCAGTTCTTC. Amino acid sequence: CASSVDEGGYNEQFF.